This T cell receptor (beta chain) was documented in a study of blood T cell repertoires in COVID-19. Study summary: Some COVID-19 samples were acute and others convalescent; all came from the United States, Italy and Spain. The cDNA or gDNA used as material had been derived from T cells, B-cell-depleted T cells, or PBMCs.

Original methodology: Amplifying reference gene primers gave estimates of nucleated cell counts. Data came from immunoSEQ multiplex PCR; TCRdb stores just in-frame clones and leaves some out. Clone size and the V and J calls come from that table; the DNA yielded D and trimming. Of roughly 250,000 clones in the sample, around four fifths are singletons; the top ten hold 5.5% to 7.5%. This clone was recorded only once. Unmatched junction bases numbered 8, after V lost 4 bases and J lost 6 bases. There are 16 residues in the CDR3. Germline V gene sequence: CDR1 SGHVS, CDR2 FNYEAQ. This TCR was recovered from an older woman with active or convalescent COVID-19. The chain has TRBV7-6 and TRBJ2-2; 10 bases agree with TRBD2. The sequenced sample was peripheral blood. Here the CDR3 reads CASSSPSGSLAGELFF. CDR3 coding DNA: TGTGCCAGCAGCTCCCCTAGCGGGAGTTTGGCCGGGGAGCTGTTTTTT. Drawing the rest from reference TRBV7-6 and TRBJ2-2, the complete variable domain is GAGVSQSPRYKVTKRGQDVALRCDPISGHVSLYWYRQALGQGPEFLTYFNYEAQQDKSGLPNDRFSAERPEGSISTLTIQRTEQRDSAMYRCASSSPSGSLAGELFFGEGSRLTVL.